This paragraph covers one T cell receptor beta chain sequence. The data are from a study of regulatory T cells in long-lasting Graves disease. Across the whole study: Patients newly diagnosed with Graves' had been on antithyroid drugs for under 3 months.

As for time point: newly diagnosed GD, antithyroid drugs for less than 3 months. PBMC RNA served as the TCR library source. Germline V lookup: CDR1 LNHDA, CDR2 SQIVND (reference sequence). Trimming cost V 6 bases and J 0 bases, with 17 bases left between them. The CDR3 is 16 amino acids. Combining iRepertoire HTBI primers with Arm-PCR of CDR3 regions, the authors built TCR beta libraries. TCRdb re-called the multiplex PCR reads with MiXCR, one entry per CDR3 protein. The table has about 300,000 distinct CDR3 sequences, 15% to 20% seen once. The material was peripheral blood mononuclear cells (PBMCs), obtained at new diagnosis, from a patient treated with antithyroid drugs. The V call is TRBV19, the J call TRBJ1-1, with a tentative D call TRBD1 (5 bases). The receptor was isolated from a female donor with Graves disease. CDR3 DNA: TGTGCCAGTAGGCCGAGGGGCCATCTTTTGAACACTGAAGCTTTCTTT. It codes for CASRPRGHLLNTEAFF.